This TCR beta chain is from a study of T cell responses to AZD1222 COVID-19 vaccine. The overall study: Analysis merged second doses at about 4 or about 12 weeks. Findings and caveats of the study: Recipients of AZD1222 seropositive at baseline numbered only 5 to 7. CD4 TCRs associated with vaccination spanned spike, dominating at 160-218 and 743-854. The reported proportion of spike-specific TCRs targeting unmutated variant regions was nearly half.

A note on this clone: Its specificity is not known.

With 2 bases removed from V and 2 bases from J, the gap between germline ends came to 9 bases. The germline V gene encodes CDR1 SGHTA and CDR2 FQGNSA. The CDR3 covers 15 residues. Method: immunoSEQ multiplex PCR; TCRdb's copy keeps in-frame clones and lacks some. The profile shows over 100,000 clones, approximately 84% of them singletons. The chain carries TRBV7-2 and TRBJ2-2, with D uncertain. The receptor comes from an adult in good health. Here the sequenced sample was peripheral blood, taken on day 0 of AZD1222 vaccination. CDR3 DNA sequence: TGTGCCAGCAGCTTACGTTATATAAACACCGGGGAGCTGTTTTTT. Amino acids: CASSLRYINTGELFF.